The T cell receptor (beta chain) under discussion was sequenced for a study of shared clonotypes between healthy human individuals. Broader study findings: Researchers sampled blood only, noting tissue repertoires likely differ.

V lost 0 bases and J 0 bases, leaving 12 bases between the germline ends. CDR1 SGHRS and CDR2 YFSETQ come from the germline V gene. The CDR3 has 16 residues. A remark on this clone: What it binds is not known.

Sequencing used immunoSEQ multiplex PCR; TCRdb keeps in-frame clones, though not all of them. This table holds around 83,000 clones, 60% to 80% found once. This sequence originates from a man aged 25 to 45 in good health. This chain links TRBV5-1 with TRBJ2-5; a weak D match, TRBD1 (6 bases). Sequenced: memory CD8+ T cells sorted from blood. Subset specified: CD45RO+ cells pooled with CCR7-negative TemRA cells. CDR3 DNA sequence: TGCGCCAGCAGCTTGGAGCGCAGGGGATACCAAGAGACCCAGTACTTC. It translates to CASSLERRGYQETQYF. Supplemented by reference TRBV5-1 and TRBJ2-5, the full variable domain reads KAGVTQTPRYLIKTRGQQVTLSCSPISGHRSVSWYQQTPGQGLQFLFEYFSETQRNKGNFPGRFSGRQFSNSRSEMNVSTLELGDSALYLCASSLERRGYQETQYFGPGTRLLVL.